This T cell receptor (beta chain) was sequenced during a study of T cell responses to AZD1222 COVID-19 vaccine. Sequencing used immunoSEQ multiplex PCR; TCRdb keeps in-frame clones, though not all of them. The table has about 170,000 clones, 85% to 90% seen once. Whole-study results and caveats: Distributed over spike, vaccine-associated CD4 TCRs predominated at 160-218 and 743-854.

CDR1 and CDR2 (germline): WNHNN, SYGVQD (reference sequence). This CDR3 is built from 14 residues. V lost 5 bases and J 1 base, leaving 8 bases between the germline ends. Details on this clone: Its antigen is undetermined.

The sample was peripheral blood, taken on day 0 of AZD1222 vaccination. The chain couples TRBV10-1 to TRBJ2-2; the D gene is possibly TRBD2 (5 bases). This TCR derives from an adult in good health. CDR3 sequence reads: CASSRGQNTGELFF. The CDR3 DNA reads TGCGCCAGCAGTCGAGGGCAGAACACCGGGGAGCTGTTTTTT.